These 13 T cell receptor beta chains came from one sample sequenced in a study of shared clonotypes between healthy human individuals. The data were produced by immunoSEQ multiplex PCR, yet TCRdb's version contains in-frame clones alone and is incomplete. Of 1.5 million to 2.5 million clones in the sample, approximately 94% were seen once. CD45RO-negative CD8 cells positively selected for CCR7 made up the naive population, which excluded terminally differentiated effector memory CD45RA+ cells. The source material was naive CD8+ T cells sorted from blood. These receptors were obtained from a man aged 18 to 35 in good health.

The DNA for the CDR3 is TGTGCCAGCAGTGAAGGCGTCAGCGAGACCTACGAGCAGTACTTC. It yields the protein CASSEGVSETYEQYF. The chain recombines TRBV6-1 with TRBJ2-7, with D unclear. V dropped 1 base and J dropped 2 bases, with 12 bases sitting between them. CDR1 and CDR2 (germline): MNHNS, SASEGT. The CDR3 consists of 15 residues.

As regards this clone: One end of the junction varies from germline; a read error may be responsible. The chain couples TRBV9 to TRBJ2-3, with 8 bases fitting TRBD1. Per germline, CDR1 SGDLS and CDR2 YYNGEE. This CDR3 has 15 residues. The chain's CDR3 is CASSVEGQGLDKQYF. As DNA, the CDR3 is TGTGCCAGCAGCGTAGAAGGACAGGGACTTGATAAGCAGTATTTT.

A note on this clone: The same CDR3 arises from other DNA sequences in this sample as well. This sequence joins TRBV2 and TRBJ2-5; TRBD2 aligns across 8 bases. The trim removed 3 bases at V and 2 bases at J, leaving 2 bases unmatched. The CDR3 length is 14 residues. The germline CDR1 and CDR2 sequences are SNHLY and FYNNEI. This CDR3 reads CASSEAGGQETQYF. DNA for the CDR3: TGTGCCAGCAGTGAGGCGGGAGGACAAGAGACCCAGTACTTC.

This clone was detected only once. This rearrangement joins TRBV30 to TRBJ2-5; D gene uncertain. This CDR3 contains 13 residues. Germline CDR1 and CDR2: GTSNPN and SVGIG (reference sequence). V lost 0 bases to trimming and J lost 5 bases, with 10 bases between them. The CDR3, as DNA: TGTGCCTGGAGTGTAGGGTTACCGGAGACCCAGTACTTC. Its protein is CAWSVGLPETQYF.

Of note for this clone: Other DNA sequences in this specimen translate into the identical CDR3. The gene calls are TRBV27 and TRBJ1-1; maybe TRBD1 (6 bases). V was trimmed by 5 bases and J by 8 bases, leaving 12 bases between them. CDR1 and CDR2 (germline): MNHEY, SMNVEV (reference sequence). This CDR3 is 12 amino acids long. The DNA of the CDR3 is TGTGCCAGCAGTCCACCGGGGGCAGAAGCTTTCTTT. It encodes CASSPPGAEAFF.

With respect to this clone: At the DNA level, this CDR3 is encoded by other sequences in the same sample as well. The rearrangement joins TRBV6-5 to TRBJ2-7, with no clear D. CDR3 length: 14 residues. Germline loops: CDR1 MNHEY, CDR2 SVGAGI. V was cut by 0 bases and J by 0 bases, with 6 bases left in between. The CDR3 coding sequence is TGTGCCAGCAGTTACTCCGGTAGCTCCTACGAGCAGTACTTC. Translating gives CASSYSGSSYEQYF.

The gene calls are TRBV19 and TRBJ2-1; possibly TRBD1 or TRBD2 for D (5 bases each). Germline V gives CDR1 LNHDA, CDR2 SQIVND (reference sequence). This CDR3 has 13 residues. Trimming took 5 bases from V and 9 from J, leaving 14 bases between them. CDR3 DNA sequence: TGTGCCAGTAGTCCGTATGGGGGTTCTGAGCAGTTCTTC. The encoded protein is CASSPYGGSEQFF.

The chain links TRBV10-2 to TRBJ1-2, with 7 bases identical to TRBD1. In germline, CDR1 is WSHSY, CDR2 SAAADI. The CDR3 loop spans 18 amino acids. Losses at the gene ends were 5 bases for V and 4 bases for J; bases not matched to a gene: 19. The CDR3 bases are TGCGCCAGCAGTCAGGGGGTCTCAATCCTCCACCTCATCTATGGCTACACCTTC. Its translation: CASSQGVSILHLIYGYTF.

V is TRBV5-1 and J is TRBJ2-1; D not certain. Germline V gives CDR1 SGHRS, CDR2 YFSETQ. The V end was cut by 0 bases, the J end by 3 bases, with 10 bases between. This CDR3 region has 15 residues. In DNA form, the CDR3 reads TGCGCCAGCAGCTTGGGGGCGGAAGGCTACAATGAGCAGTTCTTC. Encoded protein: CASSLGAEGYNEQFF.

This sequence joins TRBV2 and TRBJ2-5; weak D call: TRBD1 (7 bases). Germline CDR1 is SNHLY and CDR2 is FYNNEI. V was cut by 10 bases and J by 4 bases, with 16 bases left in between. The CDR3 runs to 13 residues. CDR3 residues: CATDREARETQYF. CDR3 bases: TGTGCCACAGACAGGGAGGCGCGAGAGACCCAGTACTTC.

This chain links TRBV14 with TRBJ1-1; unclear D gene. Germline CDR1 SGHDN, CDR2 FVKESK. The CDR3 length is 14 residues. Trimming stripped 4 bases from V and 0 bases from J, with 9 bases between. In DNA, the CDR3 is TGTGCCAGCAGCCCCCTTAATATGAACACTGAAGCTTTCTTT. This codes for CASSPLNMNTEAFF.

The V and J genes are TRBV7-9 and TRBJ2-7; 9 bases match TRBD1. V lost 1 base to trimming and J lost 3 bases; unmatched junction nucleotides: 7. This CDR3 is 16 amino acids long. CDR1 and CDR2 from the germline V gene are SEHNR and FQNEAQ (reference sequence). DNA of the CDR3: TGTGCCAGCAGCTTAGAGGTCTGGACAGGGGTCTACGAGCAGTACTTC. Translated: CASSLEVWTGVYEQYF.

This rearrangement joins TRBV14 to TRBJ2-7; TRBD1 might be the D (5 bases). Germline V gene data show CDR1 as SGHDN and CDR2 as FVKESK. V was pared by 0 bases and J by 3 bases, with 15 bases between. The CDR3 covers 16 residues. CDR3 residues: CASSQEVFGAHYEQYF. The CDR3 nucleotides read TGTGCCAGCAGCCAAGAGGTTTTTGGGGCCCACTACGAGCAGTACTTC. Full variable domain (missing parts from reference TRBV14 and TRBJ2-7): EAGVTQFPSHSVIEKGQTVTLRCDPISGHDNLYWYRRVMGKEIKFLLHFVKESKQDESGMPNNRFLAERTGGTYSTLKVQPAELEDSGVYFCASSQEVFGAHYEQYFGPGTRLTVT.